A selection of T cell receptor beta chains follows, all from one sample in a study of early T cells in non-severe SARS-CoV-2 infection. From the 5' RACE reads, TCRdb called clonotypes with MiXCR, one entry per CDR3 protein. The sample lists 70,000 to 85,000 distinct CDR3 sequences, 12% occurring once. Sequencing input: whole blood. The receptors were sampled from an adult who was a healthcare worker with PCR-confirmed SARS-CoV-2 infection or an uninfected control (not recorded which). The CDR3 runs from the conserved cysteine through the conserved F or W. A D gene is named only where the DNA matches it firmly. The size of a clone is reported for some rows only, either as once, few or many, or as a class for expanded clones.

abundance	v_gene	j_gene	d_gene	CDR3nt	CDR3aa
many	TRBV7-3	TRBJ1-2	NA	TGTGCCAGCAGCTCGACAGTGGCCTATGGCTACACCTTC	CASSSTVAYGYTF
NA	TRBV20-1	TRBJ2-4	TRBD1	TGCAGTGCTAGAGACGGACAGGGGGGAGAGAACATTCAGTACTTC	CSARDGQGGENIQYF
NA	TRBV6-2/TRBV6-3	TRBJ2-1	TRBD2	TGTGCCAGCAGTTACGGCCTAGCGGGCCTTTCCTACAATGAGCAGTTCTTC	CASSYGLAGLSYNEQFF
few	TRBV12-3/TRBV12-4	TRBJ1-1	NA	TGTGCCAGCAGTTCCGACGGTGGGTCCACTGAAGCTTTCTTT	CASSSDGGSTEAFF
medium-sized	TRBV2	TRBJ2-3	NA	TGTGCCAGCCAAGGAAGGCGAGAGAGTACGCAGTATTTT	CASQGRRESTQYF
few	TRBV9	TRBJ2-5	NA	TGTGCCAGCAGCGTATTTGGGGCCCAAGAGACCCAGTACTTC	CASSVFGAQETQYF
medium-sized	TRBV11-3	TRBJ2-1	NA	TGTGCCAGCAGCTTCAATAGCGATGAGCAGTTCTTC	CASSFNSDEQFF
many	TRBV12-5	TRBJ2-7	TRBD2	TGTGCTAGTGGATCCCGGGACTATCGCGACGAGCAGTACTTC	CASGSRDYRDEQYF
few	TRBV6-6	TRBJ2-1	NA	TGTGCCAGCAGCGAAAGTACCACCTACAATGAGCAGTTCTTC	CASSESTTYNEQFF
few	TRBV7-3	TRBJ2-3	NA	TGTGCCAGCAGCTTAACTGTTGTCGGCACAGATACGCAGTATTTT	CASSLTVVGTDTQYF
NA	TRBV5-1	TRBJ2-7	TRBD1	TGCGCCAGCAGCTCCGGGACAGCGACCTACGAGCAGTACTTC	CASSSGTATYEQYF
many	TRBV12-3/TRBV12-4	TRBJ1-6	NA	TGTGCCAGCAGTTTATGGGTCCCCGGGGATAATTCACCCCTCCACTTT	CASSLWVPGDNSPLHF
many	TRBV30	TRBJ2-3	TRBD2	TGTGCCTGGAGTAGACTAGCGGTATCCACAGATACGCAGTATTTT	CAWSRLAVSTDTQYF
NA	TRBV5-1	TRBJ1-4	NA	TGCGCCAGCAGCTTTAATGAGATGAACATTAATGAAAAACTGTTTTTT	CASSFNEMNINEKLFF